This T cell receptor beta chain was retrieved from a study of siplizumab effects on memory and regulatory T cells. V dropped 5 bases and J dropped 8 bases, with 12 bases sitting between them. The CDR3 contains 12 residues. Germline V gene sequence: CDR1 MNHEY, CDR2 SMNVEV (reference sequence). Measured with immunoSEQ multiplex PCR; TCRdb has only the in-frame clones, and not every one. Here the sample spans some 100,000 clones, around 94% being singletons. Sequencing input: non-Treg CD4+ T cells sorted from blood. This chain uses TRBV27 with TRBJ1-2; D not resolved. The TCR was taken from a human donor in good health. The CDR3 DNA follows: TGTGCCAGCAGTGATGTGAGAGGGGGCTACACCTTC. Its translation: CASSDVRGGYTF.